This T cell receptor beta chain was profiled in a study of CD8 T cells in Susac syndrome. General study results and limits: Clonal expansion involving Susac CD8+ cells peaked in TEMRA cells and active patients.

Points on this clonotype: Its antigen remains unidentified.

V was pared by 4 bases and J by 2 bases, with 10 bases between. The CDR3 consists of 13 residues. Germline loops: CDR1 DFQATT, CDR2 SNEGSKA (reference sequence). Patients with Susac syndrome met the recently defined diagnostic criteria for definite or probable disease. TEMRA cells were FACS-enriched, unlike CD8+ and CD4+ T cells, which were negatively isolated. Random hexamers were used to reverse transcribe about 0.5 to 1 ug of RNA. Using its own MiXCR run on the immunoSEQ multiplex PCR reads, TCRdb lists one record per CDR3 protein. The sample yields under 200,000 distinct CDR3 sequences, around 93% seen once.

The origin of this receptor is a human donor with Susac syndrome. The J gene is TRBJ2-3, the V gene TRBV20-1; D not resolved. The material sequenced was CD8+ T cells from PBMCs. CDR3 sequence reads: CSAKAPPTDTQYF. The CDR3 bases are TGCAGTGCTAAAGCTCCTCCCACAGATACGCAGTATTTT.